A selection of T cell receptor beta chains follows, all from one sample in a study of blood T cell repertoires in COVID-19. The data were produced by immunoSEQ multiplex PCR, yet TCRdb's version contains in-frame clones alone and is incomplete. The table includes about 73,000 clones, over 80% detected once. The sequenced sample consisted of peripheral blood. All receptors derive from an older man with active or convalescent COVID-19. Each CDR3 is given with its conserved first and last residue.

j_gene: TRBJ1-6; v_gene: TRBV10-2; CDR3aa: CASSEARNSPLHF
j_gene: TRBJ2-3; v_gene: TRBV4-2; CDR3aa: CASSLQPYTRADTQYF
j_gene: TRBJ2-3; v_gene: TRBV7-9; CDR3aa: CASSQAGATDTQYF
j_gene: TRBJ2-3; v_gene: TRBV7-2; CDR3aa: CASSPTSGVTDTQYF
j_gene: TRBJ2-7; v_gene: TRBV3-1/TRBV3-2; CDR3aa: CASRPPGGLEQYF
j_gene: TRBJ1-4; v_gene: TRBV11-2; CDR3aa: CASSQQGGGEKLFF
j_gene: TRBJ1-4; v_gene: TRBV11-3; CDR3aa: CASSFRQGPTNEKLFF
j_gene: TRBJ2-7; v_gene: TRBV6-2/TRBV6-3; CDR3aa: CASSDRRRGYEQYF
j_gene: TRBJ2-3; v_gene: TRBV7-2; CDR3aa: CASSSLAGFSTDTQYF
j_gene: TRBJ2-5; v_gene: TRBV6-2/TRBV6-3; CDR3aa: CASSFRRTGTKETQYF
j_gene: TRBJ2-5; v_gene: TRBV4-1; CDR3aa: CASSERRYSGAETQYF
j_gene: TRBJ1-1; v_gene: TRBV5-6; CDR3aa: CASSRDTNTEAFF
j_gene: TRBJ2-5; v_gene: TRBV4-1; CDR3aa: CASSQEPVRGETQYF
j_gene: TRBJ2-3; v_gene: TRBV6-5; CDR3aa: CASSPLGGDRDTQYF
j_gene: TRBJ2-1; v_gene: TRBV7-9; CDR3aa: CASSLDGVGRDNEQFF
j_gene: TRBJ2-7; v_gene: TRBV4-1; CDR3aa: CASSHYAGEYEQYF
j_gene: TRBJ2-6; v_gene: TRBV4-1; CDR3aa: CASSRIQQGAGANVLTF
j_gene: TRBJ1-1; v_gene: TRBV5-5; CDR3aa: CASSRFREVNTEAFF
j_gene: TRBJ2-7; v_gene: TRBV28; CDR3aa: CASRSGGYEQYF
j_gene: TRBJ1-6; v_gene: TRBV7-2; CDR3aa: CASSAVQGPTGTLHF
j_gene: TRBJ2-7; v_gene: TRBV11-3; CDR3aa: CASSLGGVNYEQYF
j_gene: TRBJ2-4; v_gene: TRBV7-2; CDR3aa: CASSPGSSRAKNIQYF
j_gene: TRBJ2-4; v_gene: TRBV12-5; CDR3aa: CASGLITGRQGRNIQYF
j_gene: TRBJ2-7; v_gene: TRBV5-1; CDR3aa: CASSFLRDTAYEQYF
j_gene: TRBJ1-2; v_gene: TRBV28; CDR3aa: CASSLRQNYGYTF
j_gene: TRBJ2-1; v_gene: TRBV5-1; CDR3aa: CASSVVAGAYYNEQFF
j_gene: TRBJ2-7; v_gene: TRBV2; CDR3aa: CASSEEGSGYEQYF
j_gene: TRBJ2-5; v_gene: TRBV5-1; CDR3aa: CASGQTGFGKETQYF
j_gene: TRBJ2-7; v_gene: TRBV27; CDR3aa: CASSPRRTYEQYF
j_gene: TRBJ1-3; v_gene: TRBV7-9; CDR3aa: CASSFPPGSSGNTIYF
j_gene: TRBJ2-1; v_gene: TRBV3-1/TRBV3-2; CDR3aa: CASSQRGNNEQFF
j_gene: TRBJ2-2; v_gene: TRBV5-1; CDR3aa: CASSSTSGGDTGELFF
j_gene: TRBJ2-1; v_gene: TRBV4-1; CDR3aa: CASSQGTSGGEGQFF
j_gene: TRBJ2-3; v_gene: TRBV27; CDR3aa: CASSFRGTTDTQYF
j_gene: TRBJ2-3; v_gene: TRBV6-1; CDR3aa: CASSERDRVSDTQYF
j_gene: TRBJ1-1; v_gene: TRBV18; CDR3aa: CASSPRTGANTEAFF
j_gene: TRBJ2-7; v_gene: TRBV30; CDR3aa: CAWSELGQVRDYEQYF
j_gene: TRBJ1-5; v_gene: TRBV9; CDR3aa: CASSATGRGNQPQHF
j_gene: TRBJ2-5; v_gene: TRBV7-6; CDR3aa: CASSPLLAGDQETQYF
j_gene: TRBJ2-7; v_gene: TRBV27; CDR3aa: CATRGTGGLSSYEQYF
j_gene: TRBJ2-2; v_gene: TRBV4-1; CDR3aa: CASSHGAANTGELFF
j_gene: TRBJ1-4; v_gene: TRBV30; CDR3aa: CAWSVRQGRTNEKLFF
j_gene: TRBJ1-2; v_gene: TRBV6-2/TRBV6-3; CDR3aa: CASSYVQGYGYTF
j_gene: TRBJ1-1; v_gene: TRBV6-5; CDR3aa: CASSLNRGYTEAFF
j_gene: TRBJ1-1; v_gene: TRBV6-5; CDR3aa: CASSPLGQARPEAFF